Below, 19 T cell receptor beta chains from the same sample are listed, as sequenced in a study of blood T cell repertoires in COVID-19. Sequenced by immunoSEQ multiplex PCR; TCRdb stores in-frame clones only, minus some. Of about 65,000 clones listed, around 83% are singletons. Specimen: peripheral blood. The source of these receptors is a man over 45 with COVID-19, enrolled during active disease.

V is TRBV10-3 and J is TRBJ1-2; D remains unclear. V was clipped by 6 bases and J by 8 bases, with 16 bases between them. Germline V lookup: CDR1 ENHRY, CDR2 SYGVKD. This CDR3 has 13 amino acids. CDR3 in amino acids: CAISPTLGEGYTF. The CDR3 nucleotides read TGTGCCATCAGCCCGACATTGGGAGAAGGCTACACCTTC.

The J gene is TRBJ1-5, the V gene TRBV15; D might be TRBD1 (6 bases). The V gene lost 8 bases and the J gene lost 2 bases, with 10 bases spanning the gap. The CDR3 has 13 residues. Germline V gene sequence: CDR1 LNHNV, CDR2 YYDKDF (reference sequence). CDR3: CATQDRRNQPQHF. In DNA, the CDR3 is TGTGCCACCCAGGACAGACGCAATCAGCCCCAGCATTTT.

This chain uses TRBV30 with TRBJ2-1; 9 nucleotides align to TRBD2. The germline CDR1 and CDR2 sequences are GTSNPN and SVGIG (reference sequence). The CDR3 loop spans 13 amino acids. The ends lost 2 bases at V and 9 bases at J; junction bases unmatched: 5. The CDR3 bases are TGTGCCTGGAGTTTTAGCGGGAGTGGTGAGCAGTTCTTC. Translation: CAWSFSGSGEQFF.

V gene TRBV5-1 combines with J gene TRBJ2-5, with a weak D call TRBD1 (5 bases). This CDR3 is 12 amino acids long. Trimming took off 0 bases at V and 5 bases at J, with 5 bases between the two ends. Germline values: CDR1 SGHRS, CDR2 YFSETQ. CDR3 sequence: CASSLEGETQYF. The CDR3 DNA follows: TGCGCCAGCAGCTTGGAGGGGGAGACCCAGTACTTC.

The CDR3 DNA is TGTGCCAGCAGTTACATCGTCGGAGGGGGACAGGGTTTCTACGAGCAGTACTTC. It specifies CASSYIVGGGQGFYEQYF. This rearrangement joins TRBV6-2 or TRBV6-3 to TRBJ2-7; 9 bases fit TRBD1. Per germline, CDR1 MNHEY and CDR2 SVGEGT. Trimming removed 2 bases from V and 3 bases from J; junction bases left unmatched: 14. This CDR3 contains 18 residues.

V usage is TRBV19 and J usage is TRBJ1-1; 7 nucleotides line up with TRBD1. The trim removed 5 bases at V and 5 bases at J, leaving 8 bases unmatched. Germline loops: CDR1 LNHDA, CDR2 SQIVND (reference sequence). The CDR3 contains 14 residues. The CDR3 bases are TGTGCCAGTAGTGCGACAGGGAAGGGGACTGAAGCTTTCTTT. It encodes CASSATGKGTEAFF. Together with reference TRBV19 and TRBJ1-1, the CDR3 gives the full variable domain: DGGITQSPKYLFRKEGQNVTLSCEQNLNHDAMYWYRQDPGQGLRLIYYSQIVNDFQKGDIAEGYSVSREKKESFPLTVTSAQKNPTAFYLCASSATGKGTEAFFGQGTRLTVV.

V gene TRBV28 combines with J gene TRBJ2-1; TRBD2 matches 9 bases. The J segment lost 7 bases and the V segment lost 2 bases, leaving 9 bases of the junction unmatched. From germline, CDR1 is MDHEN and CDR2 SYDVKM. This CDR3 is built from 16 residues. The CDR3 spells CASSLGASGILNEQFF. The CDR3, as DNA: TGTGCCAGCAGTTTAGGAGCTAGCGGGATCCTTAATGAGCAGTTCTTC. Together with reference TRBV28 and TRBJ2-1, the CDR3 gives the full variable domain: DVKVTQSSRYLVKRTGEKVFLECVQDMDHENMFWYRQDPGLGLRLIYFSYDVKMKEKGDIPEGYSVSREKKERFSLILESASTNQTSMYLCASSLGASGILNEQFFGPGTRLTVL.

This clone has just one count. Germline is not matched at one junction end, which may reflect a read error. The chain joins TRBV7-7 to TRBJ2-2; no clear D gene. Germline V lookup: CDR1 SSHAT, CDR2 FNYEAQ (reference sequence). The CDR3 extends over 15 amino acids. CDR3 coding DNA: TGTGCTAGCAGCTTAGGAGAAGTGAACACCGGGGAGCTGTTTTTT. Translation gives CASSLGEVNTGELFF. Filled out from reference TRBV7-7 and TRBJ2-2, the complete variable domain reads GAGVSQSPRYKVTKRGQDVTLRCDPISSHATLYWYQQALGQGPEFLTYFNYEAQPDKSGLPSDRFSAERPEGSISTLTIQRTEQRDSAMYRCASSLGEVNTGELFFGEGSRLTVL.

In DNA, the CDR3 is TGTGCCAGTAGTAGCTTGGGTAGCGGGAAGGGAAACAATGAGCAGTTCTTC. Amino acid sequence: CASSSLGSGKGNNEQFF. The chain employs TRBV19 and TRBJ2-1; 8 bases match TRBD2. V was pared by 4 bases and J by 5 bases, with 13 bases of the junction left unmatched. CDR3 size: 17 residues. Germline V gene data show CDR1 as LNHDA and CDR2 as SQIVND (reference sequence).

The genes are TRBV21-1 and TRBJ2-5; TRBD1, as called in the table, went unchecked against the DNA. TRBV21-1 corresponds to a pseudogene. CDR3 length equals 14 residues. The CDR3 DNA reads TGTGCCAGCAGGGACCGGGACAGGAAAGAGACCCAGTACTTC. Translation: CASRDRDRKETQYF.

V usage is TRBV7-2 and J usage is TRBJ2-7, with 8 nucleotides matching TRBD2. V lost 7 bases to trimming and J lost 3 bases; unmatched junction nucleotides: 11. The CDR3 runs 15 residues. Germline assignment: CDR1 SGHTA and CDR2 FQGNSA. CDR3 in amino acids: CASTTSGGRIYEQYF. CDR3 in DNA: TGTGCCAGCACCACCTCGGGGGGGCGGATCTACGAGCAGTACTTC.

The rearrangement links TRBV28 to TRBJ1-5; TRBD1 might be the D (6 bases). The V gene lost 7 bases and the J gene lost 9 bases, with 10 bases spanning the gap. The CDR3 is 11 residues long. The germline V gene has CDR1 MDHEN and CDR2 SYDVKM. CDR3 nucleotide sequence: TGTGCCAGCACACTCAGGGGGCCCCAGCATTTT. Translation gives CASTLRGPQHF.

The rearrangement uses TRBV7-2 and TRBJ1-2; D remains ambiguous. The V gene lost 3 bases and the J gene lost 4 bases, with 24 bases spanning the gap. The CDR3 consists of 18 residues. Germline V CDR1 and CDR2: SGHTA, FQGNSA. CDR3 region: CASSFQTGSPNLRYGYTF. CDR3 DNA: TGTGCCAGCAGCTTTCAAACCGGGTCGCCCAACCTTCGCTATGGCTACACCTTC.

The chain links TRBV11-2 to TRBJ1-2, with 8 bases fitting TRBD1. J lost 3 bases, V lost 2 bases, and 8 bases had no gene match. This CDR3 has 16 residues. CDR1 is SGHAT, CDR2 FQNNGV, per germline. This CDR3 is CASSLSGGVIYYGYTF. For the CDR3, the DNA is TGTGCCAGCAGCTTATCAGGGGGCGTAATTTACTATGGCTACACCTTC.

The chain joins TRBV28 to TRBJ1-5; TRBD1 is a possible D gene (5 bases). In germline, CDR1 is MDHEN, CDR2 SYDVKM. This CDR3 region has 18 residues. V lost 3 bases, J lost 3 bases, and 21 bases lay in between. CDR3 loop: CASSFWTRQDQSNQPQHF. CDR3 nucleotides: TGTGCCAGCAGTTTCTGGACACGGCAGGACCAATCCAATCAGCCCCAGCATTTT.

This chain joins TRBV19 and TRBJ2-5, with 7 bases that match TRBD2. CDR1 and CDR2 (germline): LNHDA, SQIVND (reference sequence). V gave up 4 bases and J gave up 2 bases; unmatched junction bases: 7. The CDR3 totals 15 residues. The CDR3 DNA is TGTGCCAGTAGTAGTTTCCAAGCGGGGCAAGAGACCCAGTACTTC. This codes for CASSSFQAGQETQYF.

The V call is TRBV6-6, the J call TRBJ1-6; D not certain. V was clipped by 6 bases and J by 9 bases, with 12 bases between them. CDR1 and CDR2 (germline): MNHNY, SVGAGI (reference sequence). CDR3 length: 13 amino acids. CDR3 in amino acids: CASRTMAASPLHF. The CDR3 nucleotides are TGTGCCAGCAGGACCATGGCGGCTTCACCCCTCCACTTT.

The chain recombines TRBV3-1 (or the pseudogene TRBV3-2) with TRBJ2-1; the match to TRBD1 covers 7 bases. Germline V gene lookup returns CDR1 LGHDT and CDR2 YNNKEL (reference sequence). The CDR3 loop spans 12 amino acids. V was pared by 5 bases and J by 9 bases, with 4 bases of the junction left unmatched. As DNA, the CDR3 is TGTGCCAGCAGCACCCGACAGGGTGAGCAGTTCTTC. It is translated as CASSTRQGEQFF.

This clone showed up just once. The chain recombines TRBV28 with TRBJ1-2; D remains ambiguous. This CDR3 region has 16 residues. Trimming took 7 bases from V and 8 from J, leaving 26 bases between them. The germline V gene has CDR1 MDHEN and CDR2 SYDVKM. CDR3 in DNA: TGTGCCAGCACGCTTTATGGTGGAGGGAGCAAAGACGGCTACACCTTC. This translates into CASTLYGGGSKDGYTF.